The clone carrying this T cell receptor (beta chain) was counted a few times. Its cognate antigen is unknown. This sample is part of a study of blood T cells in healthy people across ages. Through a sample-barcoded 5' primer and a J-beta primer mix, a second PCR was run for 7 to 11 cycles. A tag from a template-switch adaptor with 12 random nucleotides marked each cDNA molecule. TCRdb recomputed calls from the 5' RACE reads with MiXCR, one row per CDR3 protein. The repertoire holds about 1 million distinct CDR3 sequences, with less than 50% as singletons. Study results and caveats: Across the age range, TCR beta diversity per million T cells fell in a roughly linear way. The study found more naive CD4+ cells and higher diversity in long-lived than aged donors.

This TCR came from a woman aged 55-69 years in good health. Sequencing was performed on blood.

The CDR3 reads CAWSVRDDEAFF. DNA for the CDR3: TGTGCCTGGAGTGTACGGGACGATGAAGCTTTCTTT. The chain links TRBV30 to TRBJ1-1; a possible D gene is TRBD1 (5 bases). There are 12 residues in the CDR3. Looked up from germline, CDR1 is GTSNPN and CDR2 is SVGIG (reference sequence). Trimming shortened V by 0 bases and J by 7 bases, and 9 bases separated the two germline ends.